A single TCR beta chain is shown here with its context. Participants came from fewer than 25 US areas, aged about 18 to 89 years. Participant reports of clinical history set cohort assignment. With V trimmed by 1 base and J by 0 bases, 9 bases remained unmatched. This CDR3 has 18 residues. Germline V gene lookup returns CDR1 LGHDT and CDR2 YNNKEL (reference sequence). The source of the sample is a study of blood T cell repertoires in COVID-19. Background on the study: The samples span acute and convalescent COVID-19 from the United States, Italy and Spain. T cells, B-cell-depleted T cells, or PBMCs provided the cDNA or gDNA that served as material.

Libraries were prepared by immunoSEQ multiplex PCR; TCRdb keeps only in-frame clonotypes and omits some of them. Among fewer than 300,000 clones, just over 85% were seen once, and the ten largest hold around a sixth. The V gene is TRBV3-1 (or the pseudogene TRBV3-2), the J gene TRBJ1-1, with 9 nucleotides matching TRBD1. The specimen sequenced was PBMCs or T cells enriched from blood (not recorded which). The receptor comes from a young man who had recovered from COVID-19. CDR3: CASSQVYGTGNLNTEAFF. CDR3 nucleotide sequence: TGTGCCAGCAGCCAAGTTTACGGGACAGGGAATTTGAACACTGAAGCTTTCTTT.